This TCR beta chain stems from a study of monozygotic twins with inflammatory bowel disease. The germline gives CDR1 SGHRS, CDR2 YFSETQ. This CDR3 comprises 14 residues. The unique tags termed UMIs, each holding a 6-nucleotide sample barcode, were added by means of template switching. Using the 5' RACE reads, TCRdb records one entry per CDR3 protein without DNA. The repertoire table contains some 300,000 distinct CDR3 sequences. The chain has TRBV5-1 and TRBJ2-7. This clonotype was sampled from a human donor with ulcerative colitis or Crohn's disease, or a healthy co-twin of an affected twin (not recorded which). Sequenced sample: blood. CDR3 sequence reads: CASSSPGGPYEQYF. Combining the CDR3 with reference TRBV5-1 and TRBJ2-7 gives the whole variable domain KAGVTQTPRYLIKTRGQQVTLSCSPISGHRSVSWYQQTPGQGLQFLFEYFSETQRNKGNFPGRFSGRQFSNSRSEMNVSTLELGDSALYLCASSSPGGPYEQYFGPGTRLTVT.